The text below deals with one TCR beta chain. The sample belongs to a study of T cell changes during pregnancy in multiple sclerosis. Germline V gene sequence: CDR1 MRHNA, CDR2 SNTAGT. The CDR3 is made up of 12 amino acids. Unmatched junction bases numbered 6, after V lost 2 bases and J lost 15 bases. Method: immunoSEQ multiplex PCR; TCRdb's copy keeps in-frame clones and lacks some. The sample lists some 90,000 clones, roughly 90% occurring once. The sequenced sample was peripheral blood, obtained in the first trimester of pregnancy. The sequence was obtained from a female donor with multiple sclerosis, enrolled in a pregnancy study. The chain recombines TRBV6-4 with TRBJ2-1; 8 bases line up with TRBD2. CDR3 in DNA: TGTGCCAGCAGTGACAGCGGGGGCCTGCTGTTCTTC. Protein product: CASSDSGGLLFF.